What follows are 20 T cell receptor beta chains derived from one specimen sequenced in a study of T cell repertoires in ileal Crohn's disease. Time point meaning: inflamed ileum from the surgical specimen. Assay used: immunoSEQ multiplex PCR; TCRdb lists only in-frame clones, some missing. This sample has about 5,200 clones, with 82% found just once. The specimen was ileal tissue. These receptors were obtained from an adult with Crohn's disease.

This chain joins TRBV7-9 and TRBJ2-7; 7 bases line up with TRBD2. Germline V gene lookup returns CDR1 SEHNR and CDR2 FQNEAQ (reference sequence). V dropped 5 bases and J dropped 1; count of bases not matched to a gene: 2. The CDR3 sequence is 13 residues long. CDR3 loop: CASSPAGSYEQYF. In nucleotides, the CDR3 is TGTGCCAGCAGCCCAGCGGGGTCCTACGAGCAGTACTTC.

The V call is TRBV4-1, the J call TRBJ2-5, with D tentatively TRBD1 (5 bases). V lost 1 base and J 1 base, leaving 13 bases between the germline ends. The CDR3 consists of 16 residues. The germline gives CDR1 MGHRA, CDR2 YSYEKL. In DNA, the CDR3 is TGCGCCAGCAGCCAAGGGCAGGGCCGCTCCCAAGAGACCCAGTACTTC. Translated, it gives CASSQGQGRSQETQYF.

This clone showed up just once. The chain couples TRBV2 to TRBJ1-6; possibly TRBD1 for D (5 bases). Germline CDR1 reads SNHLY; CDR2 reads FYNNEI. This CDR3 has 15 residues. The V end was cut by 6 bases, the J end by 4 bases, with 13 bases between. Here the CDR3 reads CASSPRDPYNSPLHF. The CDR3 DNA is TGTGCCAGCAGCCCGAGGGACCCTTATAATTCACCCCTCCACTTT. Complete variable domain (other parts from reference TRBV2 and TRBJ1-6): EPEVTQTPSHQVTQMGQEVILRCVPISNHLYFYWYRQILGQKVEFLVSFYNNEISEKSEIFDDQFSVERPDGSNFTLKIRSTKLEDSAMYFCASSPRDPYNSPLHFGNGTRLTVT.

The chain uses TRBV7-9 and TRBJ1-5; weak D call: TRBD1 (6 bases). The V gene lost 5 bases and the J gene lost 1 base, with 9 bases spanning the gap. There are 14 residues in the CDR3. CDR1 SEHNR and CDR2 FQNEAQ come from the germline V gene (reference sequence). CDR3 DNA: TGTGCCAGCAGCCGCGGGACAAGCAATCAGCCCCAGCATTTT. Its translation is CASSRGTSNQPQHF.

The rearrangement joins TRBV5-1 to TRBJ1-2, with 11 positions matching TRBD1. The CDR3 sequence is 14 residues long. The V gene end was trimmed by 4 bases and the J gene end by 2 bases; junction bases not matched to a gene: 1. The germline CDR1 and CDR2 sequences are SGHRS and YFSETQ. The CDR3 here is CASSGDRGNYGYTF. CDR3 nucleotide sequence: TGCGCCAGCAGCGGGGACAGGGGGAACTATGGCTACACCTTC. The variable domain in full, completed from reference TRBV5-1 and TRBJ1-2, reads KAGVTQTPRYLIKTRGQQVTLSCSPISGHRSVSWYQQTPGQGLQFLFEYFSETQRNKGNFPGRFSGRQFSNSRSEMNVSTLELGDSALYLCASSGDRGNYGYTFGSGTRLTVV.

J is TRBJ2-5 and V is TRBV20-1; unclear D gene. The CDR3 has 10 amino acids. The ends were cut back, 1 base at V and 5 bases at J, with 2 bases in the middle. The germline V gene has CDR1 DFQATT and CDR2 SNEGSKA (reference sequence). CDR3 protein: CSARGETQYF. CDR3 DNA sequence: TGCAGTGCTAGAGGGGAGACCCAGTACTTC.

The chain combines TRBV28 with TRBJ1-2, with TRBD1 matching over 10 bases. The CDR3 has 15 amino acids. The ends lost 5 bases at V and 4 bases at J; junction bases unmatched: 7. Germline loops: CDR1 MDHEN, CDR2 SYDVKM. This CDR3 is CASSLMTGGAYGYTF. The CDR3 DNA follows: TGTGCCAGCAGTCTCATGACAGGGGGCGCCTATGGCTACACCTTC.

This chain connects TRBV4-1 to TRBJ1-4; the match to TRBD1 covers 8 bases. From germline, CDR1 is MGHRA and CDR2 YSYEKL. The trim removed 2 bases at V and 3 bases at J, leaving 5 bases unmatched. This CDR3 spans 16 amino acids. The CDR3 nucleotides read TGCGCCAGCAGCCAACATCCGGGACAGGCTAATGAAAAACTGTTTTTT. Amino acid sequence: CASSQHPGQANEKLFF.

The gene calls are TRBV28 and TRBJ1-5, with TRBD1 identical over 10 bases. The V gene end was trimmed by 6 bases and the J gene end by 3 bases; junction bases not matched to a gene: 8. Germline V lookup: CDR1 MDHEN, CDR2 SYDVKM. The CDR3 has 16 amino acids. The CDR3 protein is CASRETGGYNNQPQHF. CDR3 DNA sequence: TGTGCCAGCAGGGAGACAGGGGGCTATAACAATCAGCCCCAGCATTTT.

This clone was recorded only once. The DNA of the CDR3 is TGTGCCAGCAGTGCACTAGCGGGGGCCACCGGGGAGCTGTTTTTT. This sequence encodes CASSALAGATGELFF. The gene calls are TRBV6-4 and TRBJ2-2; TRBD2 agrees at 11 bases. The germline V gene encodes CDR1 MRHNA and CDR2 SNTAGT. Germline trimming cut 4 bases from V and 4 bases from J; bases unmatched to any gene: 2. This CDR3 contains 15 residues.

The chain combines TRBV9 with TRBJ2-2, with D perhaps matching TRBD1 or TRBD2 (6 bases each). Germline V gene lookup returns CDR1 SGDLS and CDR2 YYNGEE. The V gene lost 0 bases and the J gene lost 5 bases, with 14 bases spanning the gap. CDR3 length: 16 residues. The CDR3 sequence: CASSVALRGRTGELFF. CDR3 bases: TGTGCCAGCAGCGTAGCTCTCCGGGGGCGAACCGGGGAGCTGTTTTTT. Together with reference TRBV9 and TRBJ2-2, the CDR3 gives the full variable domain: DSGVTQTPKHLITATGQRVTLRCSPRSGDLSVYWYQQSLDQGLQFLIQYYNGEERAKGNILERFSAQQFPDLHSELNLSSLELGDSALYFCASSVALRGRTGELFFGEGSRLTVL.

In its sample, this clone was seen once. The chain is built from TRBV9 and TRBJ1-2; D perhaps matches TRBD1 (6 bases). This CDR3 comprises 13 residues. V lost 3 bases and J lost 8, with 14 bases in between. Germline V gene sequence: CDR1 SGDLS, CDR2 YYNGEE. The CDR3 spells CASSAHGTSGYTF. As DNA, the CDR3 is TGTGCCAGCAGCGCTCACGGGACATCCGGCTACACCTTC.

The CDR3 region has the DNA TGCGCCAGCAGCCCTATCCGGGCGGTCACAGATACGCAGTATTTT. Its translation is CASSPIRAVTDTQYF. The chain uses TRBV5-1 and TRBJ2-3; D is ambiguous. V was clipped by 4 bases and J by 2 bases, with 14 bases between them. The CDR3 consists of 15 residues. CDR1 is SGHRS, CDR2 YFSETQ, per germline.

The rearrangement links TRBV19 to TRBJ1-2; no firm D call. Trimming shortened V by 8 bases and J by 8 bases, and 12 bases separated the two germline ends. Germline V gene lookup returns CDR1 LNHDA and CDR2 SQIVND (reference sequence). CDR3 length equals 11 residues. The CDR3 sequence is CASLDLIGYTF. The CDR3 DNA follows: TGTGCCAGTCTTGACTTAATCGGCTACACCTTC.

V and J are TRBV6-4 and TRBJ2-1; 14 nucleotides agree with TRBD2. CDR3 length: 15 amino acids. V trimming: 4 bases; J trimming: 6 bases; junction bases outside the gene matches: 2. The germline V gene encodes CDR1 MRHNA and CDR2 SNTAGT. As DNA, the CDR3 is TGTGCCAGCAGTGGGGGGACTAGCGGGGGCAATGAGCAGTTCTTC. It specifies CASSGGTSGGNEQFF.

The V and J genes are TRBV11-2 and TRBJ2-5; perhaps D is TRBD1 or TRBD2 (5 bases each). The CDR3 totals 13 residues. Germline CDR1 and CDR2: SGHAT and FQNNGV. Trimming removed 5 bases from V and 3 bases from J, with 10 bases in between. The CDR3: CASSRDGKETQYF. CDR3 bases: TGTGCCAGCAGCCGGGACGGAAAAGAGACCCAGTACTTC.

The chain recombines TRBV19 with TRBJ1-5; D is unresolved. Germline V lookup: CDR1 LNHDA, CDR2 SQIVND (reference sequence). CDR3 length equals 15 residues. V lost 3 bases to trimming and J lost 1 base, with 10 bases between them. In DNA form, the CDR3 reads TGTGCCAGTAGTATCAGTACGGGGAGCAATCAGCCCCAGCATTTT. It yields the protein CASSISTGSNQPQHF.

CDR3 coding DNA: TGTGCCAGCAGTGAACAGGGCTACAATGAGCAGTTCTTC. It yields the protein CASSEQGYNEQFF. The chain employs TRBV6-4 and TRBJ2-1; maybe TRBD1 (6 bases). CDR1 is MRHNA and CDR2 is SNTAGT in the germline V gene. V lost 3 bases and J 3 bases, leaving 6 bases between the germline ends. The CDR3 loop spans 13 amino acids.

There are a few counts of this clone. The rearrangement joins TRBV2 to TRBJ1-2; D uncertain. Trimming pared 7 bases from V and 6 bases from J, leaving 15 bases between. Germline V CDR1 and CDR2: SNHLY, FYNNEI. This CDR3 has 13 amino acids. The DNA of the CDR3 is TGTGCCAGCACCCCCCTGGACGAGGATGGCTACACCTTC. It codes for CASTPLDEDGYTF.

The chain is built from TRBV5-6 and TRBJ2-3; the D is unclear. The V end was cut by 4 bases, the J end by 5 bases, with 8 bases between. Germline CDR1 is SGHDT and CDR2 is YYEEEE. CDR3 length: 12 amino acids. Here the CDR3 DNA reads TGTGCCAGCAGCATGGCATTAGATACGCAGTATTTT. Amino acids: CASSMALDTQYF.